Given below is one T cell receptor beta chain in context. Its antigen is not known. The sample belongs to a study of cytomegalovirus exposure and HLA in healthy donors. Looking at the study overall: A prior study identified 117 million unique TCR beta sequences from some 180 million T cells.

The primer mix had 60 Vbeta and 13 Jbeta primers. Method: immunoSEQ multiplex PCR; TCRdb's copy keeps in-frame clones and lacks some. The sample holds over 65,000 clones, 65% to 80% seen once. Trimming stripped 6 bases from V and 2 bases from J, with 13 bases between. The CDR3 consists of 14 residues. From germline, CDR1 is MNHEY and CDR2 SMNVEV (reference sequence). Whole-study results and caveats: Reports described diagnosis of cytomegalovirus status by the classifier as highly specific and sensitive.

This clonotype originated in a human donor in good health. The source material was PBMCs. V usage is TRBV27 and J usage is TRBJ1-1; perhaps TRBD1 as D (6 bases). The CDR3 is CASSTGHRNTEAFF. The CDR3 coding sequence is TGTGCCAGCAGCACGGGACACCGAAACACTGAAGCTTTCTTT.